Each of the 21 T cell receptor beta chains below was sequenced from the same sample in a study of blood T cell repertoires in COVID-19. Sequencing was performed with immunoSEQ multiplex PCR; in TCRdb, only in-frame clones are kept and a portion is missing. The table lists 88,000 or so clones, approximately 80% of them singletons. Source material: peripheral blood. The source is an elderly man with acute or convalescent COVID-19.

The CDR3 here is CASSLPRGAGDTQYF. In nucleotides, the CDR3 is TGCGCCAGCAGCTTGCCCCGGGGGGCGGGAGATACGCAGTATTTT. The chain joins TRBV5-1 to TRBJ2-3; weak D call: TRBD2 (7 bases). Trimming took 1 base from V and 5 from J, leaving 14 bases between them. Germline CDR1 reads SGHRS; CDR2 reads YFSETQ. CDR3 length equals 15 residues.

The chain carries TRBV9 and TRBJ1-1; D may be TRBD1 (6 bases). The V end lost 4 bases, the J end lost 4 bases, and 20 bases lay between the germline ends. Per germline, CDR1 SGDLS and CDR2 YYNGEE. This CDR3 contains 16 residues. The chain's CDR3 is CASSSAGGDYGTEAFF. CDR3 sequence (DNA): TGTGCCAGCAGCTCCGCGGGGGGCGACTACGGCACTGAAGCTTTCTTT.

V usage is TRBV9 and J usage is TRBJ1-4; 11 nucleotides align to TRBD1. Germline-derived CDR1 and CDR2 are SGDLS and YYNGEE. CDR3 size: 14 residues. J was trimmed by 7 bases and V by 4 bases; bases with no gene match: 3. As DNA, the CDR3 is TGTGCCAGCAGCATCGGGACAGGGGGTGAAAAACTGTTTTTT. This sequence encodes CASSIGTGGEKLFF. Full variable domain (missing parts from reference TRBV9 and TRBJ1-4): DSGVTQTPKHLITATGQRVTLRCSPRSGDLSVYWYQQSLDQGLQFLIQYYNGEERAKGNILERFSAQQFPDLHSELNLSSLELGDSALYFCASSIGTGGEKLFFGSGTQLSVL.

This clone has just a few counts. CDR3: CASSYSAGSNYGYTF. CDR3 coding DNA: TGTGCCAGCAGTTACTCGGCGGGGTCTAACTATGGCTACACCTTC. The chain carries TRBV6-5 and TRBJ1-2; D not certain. CDR1 is MNHEY, CDR2 SVGAGI, per germline. CDR3 size: 15 residues. V was trimmed by 0 bases and J by 0 bases, leaving 8 bases between them.

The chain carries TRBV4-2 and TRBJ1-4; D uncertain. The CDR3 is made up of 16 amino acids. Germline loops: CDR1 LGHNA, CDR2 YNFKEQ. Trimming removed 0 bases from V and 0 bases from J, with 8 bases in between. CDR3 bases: TGTGCCAGCAGCCAAGATTCCGGGGCAACTAATGAAAAACTGTTTTTT. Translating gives CASSQDSGATNEKLFF.

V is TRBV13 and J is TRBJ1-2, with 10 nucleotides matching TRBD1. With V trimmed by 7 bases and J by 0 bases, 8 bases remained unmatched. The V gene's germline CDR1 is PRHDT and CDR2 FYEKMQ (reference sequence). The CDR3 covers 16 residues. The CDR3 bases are TGTGCCAGCAAGGACAGGGGGTTGCTTACTAACTATGGCTACACCTTC. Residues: CASKDRGLLTNYGYTF.

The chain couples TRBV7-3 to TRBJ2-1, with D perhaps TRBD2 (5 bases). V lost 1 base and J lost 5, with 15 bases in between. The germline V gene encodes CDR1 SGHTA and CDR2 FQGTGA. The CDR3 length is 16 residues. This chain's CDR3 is CASSLMTGLANNEQFF. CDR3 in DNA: TGTGCCAGCAGCTTAATGACGGGCCTAGCAAACAATGAGCAGTTCTTC.

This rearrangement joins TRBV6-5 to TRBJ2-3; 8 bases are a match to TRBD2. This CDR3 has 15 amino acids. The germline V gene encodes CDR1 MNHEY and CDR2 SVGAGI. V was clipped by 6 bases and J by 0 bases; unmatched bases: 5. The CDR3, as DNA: TGTGCCAGCAGCTTTAGCGGGGCTAGCACAGATACGCAGTATTTT. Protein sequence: CASSFSGASTDTQYF.

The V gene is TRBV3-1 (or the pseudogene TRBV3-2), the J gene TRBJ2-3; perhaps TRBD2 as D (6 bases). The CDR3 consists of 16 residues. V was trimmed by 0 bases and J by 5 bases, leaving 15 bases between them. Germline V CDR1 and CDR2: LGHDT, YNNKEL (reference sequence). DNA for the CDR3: TGTGCCAGCAGCCAAGATATGGGACTGGGCGGAGATACGCAGTATTTT. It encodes CASSQDMGLGGDTQYF.

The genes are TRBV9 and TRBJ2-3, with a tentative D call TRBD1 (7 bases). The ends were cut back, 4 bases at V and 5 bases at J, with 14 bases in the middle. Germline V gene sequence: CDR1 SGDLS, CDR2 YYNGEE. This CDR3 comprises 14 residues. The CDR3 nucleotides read TGTGCCAGCAGCCTAAGACAGGGAGGAGATACGCAGTATTTT. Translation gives CASSLRQGGDTQYF.

The CDR3 loop reads CASSSQSSGANVLTF. The CDR3, as DNA: TGTGCCAGCAGTTCACAGAGCTCTGGGGCCAACGTCCTGACTTTC. The V call is TRBV27, the J call TRBJ2-6; no clear D gene. CDR1 is MNHEY and CDR2 is SMNVEV in the germline V gene (reference sequence). V was clipped by 4 bases and J by 0 bases, with 7 bases between them. The CDR3 is 15 amino acids.

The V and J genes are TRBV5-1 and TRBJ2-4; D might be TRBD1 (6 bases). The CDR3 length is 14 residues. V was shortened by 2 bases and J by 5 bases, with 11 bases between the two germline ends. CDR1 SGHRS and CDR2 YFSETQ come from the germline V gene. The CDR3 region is CASSFTTGENIQYF. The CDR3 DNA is TGCGCCAGCAGCTTCACGACAGGAGAAAACATTCAGTACTTC.

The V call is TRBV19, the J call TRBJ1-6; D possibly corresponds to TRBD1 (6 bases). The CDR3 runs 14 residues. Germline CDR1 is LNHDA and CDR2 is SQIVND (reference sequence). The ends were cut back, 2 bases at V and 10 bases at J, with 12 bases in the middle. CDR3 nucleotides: TGTGCCAGTAGTATAACAGGGATTCGCTCACCCCTCCACTTT. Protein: CASSITGIRSPLHF.

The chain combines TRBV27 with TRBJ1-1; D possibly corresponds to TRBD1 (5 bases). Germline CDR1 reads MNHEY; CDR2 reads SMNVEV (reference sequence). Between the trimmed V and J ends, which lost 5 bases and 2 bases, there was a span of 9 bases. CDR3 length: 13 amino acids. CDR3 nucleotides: TGTGCCAGCAGTCGCGGACAAAACACTGAAGCTTTCTTT. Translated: CASSRGQNTEAFF.

The CDR3 nucleotides are TGCGCCAGCAGCCGCAACCGACAGACGAACTATGGCTACACCTTC. As protein: CASSRNRQTNYGYTF. The chain joins TRBV5-1 to TRBJ1-2, with a weak D call TRBD1 (5 bases). This CDR3 spans 15 amino acids. Germline CDR1 SGHRS, CDR2 YFSETQ. Trimming took 4 bases from V and 2 from J, leaving 15 bases between them. Drawing the rest from reference TRBV5-1 and TRBJ1-2, the complete variable domain is KAGVTQTPRYLIKTRGQQVTLSCSPISGHRSVSWYQQTPGQGLQFLFEYFSETQRNKGNFPGRFSGRQFSNSRSEMNVSTLELGDSALYLCASSRNRQTNYGYTFGSGTRLTVV.

The CDR3 region has the DNA TGTGCCAGCAGTTCCCACAGGGCAACGAGCTCCTACGAGCAGTACTTC. Residues: CASSSHRATSSYEQYF. The rearrangement links TRBV6-5 to TRBJ2-7, with D possibly matching TRBD1 (6 bases). V was clipped by 4 bases and J by 0 bases, with 16 bases between them. The CDR3 length is 16 residues. From germline, CDR1 is MNHEY and CDR2 SVGAGI.

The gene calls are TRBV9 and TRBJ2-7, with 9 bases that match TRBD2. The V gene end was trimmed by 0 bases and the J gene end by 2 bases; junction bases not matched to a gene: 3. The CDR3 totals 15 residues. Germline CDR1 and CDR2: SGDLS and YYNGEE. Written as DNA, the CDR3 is TGTGCCAGCAGCGTAGAGGCGGGGGGGCCCTACGAGCAGTACTTC. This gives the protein CASSVEAGGPYEQYF.

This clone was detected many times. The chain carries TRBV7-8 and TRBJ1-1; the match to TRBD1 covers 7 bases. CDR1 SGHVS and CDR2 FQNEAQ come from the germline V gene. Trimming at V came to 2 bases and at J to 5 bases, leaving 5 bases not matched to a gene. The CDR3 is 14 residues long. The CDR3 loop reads CASSLTQGITEAFF. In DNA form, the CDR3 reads TGTGCCAGCAGCTTAACACAGGGGATTACTGAAGCTTTCTTT.

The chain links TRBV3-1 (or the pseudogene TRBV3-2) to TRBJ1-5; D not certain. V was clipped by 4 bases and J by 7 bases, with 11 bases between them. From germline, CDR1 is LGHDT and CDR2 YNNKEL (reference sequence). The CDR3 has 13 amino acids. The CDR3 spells CASSPSGGQPQHF. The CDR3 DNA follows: TGTGCCAGCAGCCCTAGCGGTGGCCAGCCCCAGCATTTT.

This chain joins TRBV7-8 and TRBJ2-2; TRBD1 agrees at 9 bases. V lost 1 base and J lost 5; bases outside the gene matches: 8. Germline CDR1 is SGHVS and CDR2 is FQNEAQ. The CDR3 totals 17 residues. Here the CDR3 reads CASSLGVGQGRTGELFF. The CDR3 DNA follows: TGTGCCAGCAGCTTAGGAGTGGGACAGGGTCGGACCGGGGAGCTGTTTTTT.

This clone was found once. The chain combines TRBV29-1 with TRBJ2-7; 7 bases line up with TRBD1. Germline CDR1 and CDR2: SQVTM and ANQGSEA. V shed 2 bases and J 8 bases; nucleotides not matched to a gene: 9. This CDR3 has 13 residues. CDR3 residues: CSVESGEQGKQYF. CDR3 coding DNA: TGCAGCGTTGAAAGTGGGGAACAGGGGAAGCAGTACTTC.